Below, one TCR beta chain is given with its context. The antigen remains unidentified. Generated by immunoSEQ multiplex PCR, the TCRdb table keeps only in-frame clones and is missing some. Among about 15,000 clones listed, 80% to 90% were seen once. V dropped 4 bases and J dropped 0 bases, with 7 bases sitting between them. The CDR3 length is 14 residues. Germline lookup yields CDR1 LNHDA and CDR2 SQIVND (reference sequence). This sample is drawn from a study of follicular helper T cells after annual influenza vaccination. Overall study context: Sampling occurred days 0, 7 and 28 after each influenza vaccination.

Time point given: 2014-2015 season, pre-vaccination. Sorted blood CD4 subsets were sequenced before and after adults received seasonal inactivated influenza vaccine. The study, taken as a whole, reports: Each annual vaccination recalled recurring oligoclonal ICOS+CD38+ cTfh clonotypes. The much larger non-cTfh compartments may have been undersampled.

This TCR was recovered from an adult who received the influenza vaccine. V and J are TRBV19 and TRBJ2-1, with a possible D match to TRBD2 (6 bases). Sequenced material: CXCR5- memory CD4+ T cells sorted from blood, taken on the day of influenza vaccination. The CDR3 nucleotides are TGTGCCAGTAGTAATAGCGGCTCCTACAATGAGCAGTTCTTC. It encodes CASSNSGSYNEQFF.